Sequencing of this T cell receptor beta chain was carried out in a study of T cells in Graves' hyperthyroidism and ophthalmopathy. Notes on this clonotype: Its antigen is unidentified.

The V gene's germline CDR1 is SGHAT and CDR2 FQNNGV. Trimming left V 5 bases short and J 5 bases short, with 17 bases between. There are 15 residues in the CDR3. General observations from the study: Model predictions of ophthalmopathy came a median roughly 6.7 months before onset. Stable hyperthyroidism and ophthalmopathy were separated using 13 V-J signatures. Most thyroid clonotypes with frequency above 0.001 were detected in blood.

Those patients with uncontrolled infection, other autoimmune disease, pregnancy or lactation were excluded. RNA transcripts yielded amplified TCR beta CDR3 regions. The HTBI primer set was used in a first-round RT-PCR of the TCR CDR3. TCRdb itself ran the multiplex PCR reads through MiXCR, one entry per CDR3 protein. The sample has under 700,000 distinct CDR3 sequences, 16% seen once. The clonotype comes from a woman aged 18-29 years with Graves' hyperthyroidism. The source material was blood. The chain carries TRBV11-2 and TRBJ2-3; D perhaps matches TRBD2 (6 bases). CDR3 amino acids: CASSPGLTAQDTQYF. The CDR3 nucleotides are TGTGCCAGCAGCCCCGGACTAACTGCCCAAGATACGCAGTATTTT.